Listed below are T cell receptor beta chains from one sample, sequenced in a study of blood T cell repertoires in COVID-19. Method: immunoSEQ multiplex PCR; TCRdb's copy keeps in-frame clones and lacks some. The sample yields fewer than 350,000 clones, 75% to 90% seen once. Input material: PBMCs or T cells enriched from blood (not recorded which). The receptors come from a woman in her 30s who had been exposed to COVID-19. The CDR3 runs from the conserved cysteine through the conserved F or W. A D gene is named only where the DNA matches it firmly. Not all rows give a size; the values are once, few, many and, for expanded clones, a class.

cdr3_nt: TGTGCCAGCAGAAGCCGGGAATCTGAAAAACTGTTTTTT
cdr3_aa: CASRSRESEKLFF
j_call: TRBJ1-4
clone_size: NA
v_call: TRBV27
d_call: NA

cdr3_nt: TGTGCCAGCAGTACCAGGGGACTAGCGGGTCAAAACACCGGGGAGCTGTTTTTT
cdr3_aa: CASSTRGLAGQNTGELFF
j_call: TRBJ2-2
clone_size: NA
v_call: TRBV6-2/TRBV6-3
d_call: TRBD2

cdr3_nt: TGTGCCAGCTCACCACGGGTCTTAAGGGACTACCAAGAGACCCAGTACTTC
cdr3_aa: CASSPRVLRDYQETQYF
j_call: TRBJ2-5
clone_size: NA
v_call: TRBV18
d_call: NA

cdr3_nt: TGTGCCAGCAGCTTAGGCACGGGTCTAGCCAAAAACATTCAGTACTTC
cdr3_aa: CASSLGTGLAKNIQYF
j_call: TRBJ2-4
clone_size: NA
v_call: TRBV7-8
d_call: NA

cdr3_nt: TGCGCCAGCAGCCTACAGCCAAACTACGAGCAGTACTTC
cdr3_aa: CASSLQPNYEQYF
j_call: TRBJ2-7
clone_size: NA
v_call: TRBV5-1
d_call: NA

cdr3_nt: TGTGCCAGTAGTGTAGACAGGGGCCACTACGAGCAGTACTTC
cdr3_aa: CASSVDRGHYEQYF
j_call: TRBJ2-7
clone_size: NA
v_call: TRBV19
d_call: TRBD1

cdr3_nt: TGTGCCAGCAGTTATTCAGGGGGTGACAATCAGCCCCAGCATTTT
cdr3_aa: CASSYSGGDNQPQHF
j_call: TRBJ1-5
clone_size: NA
v_call: TRBV2
d_call: TRBD1

cdr3_nt: TGTGCCAGCAGCGTAGCGAATGAGCAGTTCTTC
cdr3_aa: CASSVANEQFF
j_call: TRBJ2-1
clone_size: few
v_call: TRBV9
d_call: NA

cdr3_nt: TGTGCCTGGACAGATCTTATGAACACTGAAGCTTTCTTT
cdr3_aa: CAWTDLMNTEAFF
j_call: TRBJ1-1
clone_size: NA
v_call: TRBV30
d_call: NA

cdr3_nt: TGTGCCAGCAGCCTGTCATGGGGCAACAATGAGCAGTTCTTC
cdr3_aa: CASSLSWGNNEQFF
j_call: TRBJ2-1
clone_size: NA
v_call: TRBV7-9
d_call: NA

cdr3_nt: TGTGCCAGCAGTTACAGTGGAGGGAACTATGGCTACACCTTC
cdr3_aa: CASSYSGGNYGYTF
j_call: TRBJ1-2
clone_size: NA
v_call: TRBV6-2/TRBV6-3
d_call: NA

cdr3_nt: TGTGCTAGTGGTTTGTATGGGACAGGGTATCAAGAGACCCAGTACTTC
cdr3_aa: CASGLYGTGYQETQYF
j_call: TRBJ2-5
clone_size: NA
v_call: TRBV12-5
d_call: TRBD1

cdr3_nt: TGTGCCTACACGAGGAATTTCAATGAGCAGTTCTTC
cdr3_aa: CAYTRNFNEQFF
j_call: TRBJ2-1
clone_size: NA
v_call: TRBV30
d_call: NA

cdr3_nt: TGCGCCAGCAGCGACCGACAGGGCGTGGCTGAAGCTTTCTTT
cdr3_aa: CASSDRQGVAEAFF
j_call: TRBJ1-1
clone_size: NA
v_call: TRBV5-1
d_call: TRBD1

cdr3_nt: TGTGCCAGCAGTGACGCCACGACAGGATCCTCTGGAAACACCATATATTTT
cdr3_aa: CASSDATTGSSGNTIYF
j_call: TRBJ1-3
clone_size: NA
v_call: TRBV6-2/TRBV6-3
d_call: NA

cdr3_nt: TGTGCCAGCAGTGACAGCAGACTATCCTACGAGCAGTACTTC
cdr3_aa: CASSDSRLSYEQYF
j_call: TRBJ2-7
clone_size: NA
v_call: TRBV2
d_call: NA

cdr3_nt: TGTGCCAGTACGTGGGCAGGGTCGAACTATGGCTACACCTTC
cdr3_aa: CASTWAGSNYGYTF
j_call: TRBJ1-2
clone_size: NA
v_call: TRBV19
d_call: NA

cdr3_nt: TGCGCCAGCAGTGAAACAGGGGGGGCTGAAGCTTTCTTT
cdr3_aa: CASSETGGAEAFF
j_call: TRBJ1-1
clone_size: NA
v_call: TRBV10-1
d_call: TRBD1

cdr3_nt: TGTGCCAGCAGCGGTAGCGGGGGAGGTGGGGCAGATACGCAGTATTTT
cdr3_aa: CASSGSGGGGADTQYF
j_call: TRBJ2-3
clone_size: NA
v_call: TRBV9
d_call: TRBD2

cdr3_nt: TGTGCCAGCAGTCCCGGGGCAGGGGAACGGGAAAAACTGTTTTTT
cdr3_aa: CASSPGAGEREKLFF
j_call: TRBJ1-4
clone_size: NA
v_call: TRBV28
d_call: NA

cdr3_nt: TGTGCCACCAGCAGAGAACTAGCGGTCAATCCAGAGACCCAGTACTTC
cdr3_aa: CATSRELAVNPETQYF
j_call: TRBJ2-5
clone_size: NA
v_call: TRBV15
d_call: TRBD2

cdr3_nt: TGTGCCAGTAGTGGGACAGCCTACGAGCAGTACTTC
cdr3_aa: CASSGTAYEQYF
j_call: TRBJ2-7
clone_size: NA
v_call: TRBV19
d_call: TRBD1

cdr3_nt: TGTGCCAGCAGTGAACGGGTAGCCTATGGCTACACCTTC
cdr3_aa: CASSERVAYGYTF
j_call: TRBJ1-2
clone_size: NA
v_call: TRBV25-1
d_call: NA

cdr3_nt: TGTGCCAGCAGCCCCGGACAGAACACTGAAGCTTTCTTT
cdr3_aa: CASSPGQNTEAFF
j_call: TRBJ1-1
clone_size: NA
v_call: TRBV28
d_call: NA

cdr3_nt: TGCGCCAGCAGCAGGGACAGGGCTCAAGGAAACACCATATATTTT
cdr3_aa: CASSRDRAQGNTIYF
j_call: TRBJ1-3
clone_size: NA
v_call: TRBV5-1
d_call: TRBD1

cdr3_nt: TGTGCCAGCAGCGTAGGTCAGAAACAGGAGCCCCAGCATTTT
cdr3_aa: CASSVGQKQEPQHF
j_call: TRBJ1-5
clone_size: NA
v_call: TRBV9
d_call: NA

cdr3_nt: TGTGCCACCAGCAGAGACAGGGGGATACTCCAGCCCCAGCATTTT
cdr3_aa: CATSRDRGILQPQHF
j_call: TRBJ1-5
clone_size: NA
v_call: TRBV15
d_call: TRBD1

cdr3_nt: TGCGCCAGCAGTGAGAGGAGCGGGAGGGGGGCCGGGGAGCTGTTTTTT
cdr3_aa: CASSERSGRGAGELFF
j_call: TRBJ2-2
clone_size: NA
v_call: TRBV10-2
d_call: TRBD2

cdr3_nt: TGTGCCAGCTCACCGCAGGACAGGCAGACTAATGAAAAACTGTTTTTT
cdr3_aa: CASSPQDRQTNEKLFF
j_call: TRBJ1-4
clone_size: NA
v_call: TRBV18
d_call: TRBD1

cdr3_nt: TGTGCCAGCAGTCGGGAGGGGGCATCAGGGGCCCAGCATTTT
cdr3_aa: CASSREGASGAQHF
j_call: TRBJ1-5
clone_size: NA
v_call: TRBV2
d_call: TRBD1

cdr3_nt: TGTGCCAGCAGCCTTTCCTCGGATACGCAGTATTTT
cdr3_aa: CASSLSSDTQYF
j_call: TRBJ2-3
clone_size: NA
v_call: TRBV7-8
d_call: NA

cdr3_nt: TGCGCCAGCAGCTTATACAGGGGAATAGGCTACGAGCAGTACTTC
cdr3_aa: CASSLYRGIGYEQYF
j_call: TRBJ2-7
clone_size: NA
v_call: TRBV5-1
d_call: TRBD1

cdr3_nt: TGTGCCAGCAGCTTAGATCAGGGGATTGACGAGCAGTACTTC
cdr3_aa: CASSLDQGIDEQYF
j_call: TRBJ2-7
clone_size: many
v_call: TRBV7-9
d_call: NA

cdr3_nt: TGTGCCAGCAGCCAAGGACGGGGGAATTACGAGCAGTACTTC
cdr3_aa: CASSQGRGNYEQYF
j_call: TRBJ2-7
clone_size: few
v_call: TRBV3-1/TRBV3-2
d_call: NA

cdr3_nt: TGTGCCGTTGGACACCAGAATGAAAAACTGTTTTTT
cdr3_aa: CAVGHQNEKLFF
j_call: TRBJ1-4
clone_size: few
v_call: TRBV10-3
d_call: NA

cdr3_nt: TGTGCCAGCACCCCGGGTCTTTTTGGCGAGCAGTACTTC
cdr3_aa: CASTPGLFGEQYF
j_call: TRBJ2-7
clone_size: NA
v_call: TRBV12-3/TRBV12-4
d_call: NA

cdr3_nt: TGTGCCAGCAGCTTAGTACCGGGACTGATACAAGAGACCCAGTACTTC
cdr3_aa: CASSLVPGLIQETQYF
j_call: TRBJ2-5
clone_size: few
v_call: TRBV7-8
d_call: NA

cdr3_nt: TGTGCCAGCAGCGTAGAGCTTAATTCACCCCTCCACTTT
cdr3_aa: CASSVELNSPLHF
j_call: TRBJ1-6
clone_size: NA
v_call: TRBV9
d_call: NA

cdr3_nt: TGTGCCAGCAGTTATCGGACTTACGAGCAGTACTTC
cdr3_aa: CASSYRTYEQYF
j_call: TRBJ2-7
clone_size: NA
v_call: TRBV6-2/TRBV6-3
d_call: NA